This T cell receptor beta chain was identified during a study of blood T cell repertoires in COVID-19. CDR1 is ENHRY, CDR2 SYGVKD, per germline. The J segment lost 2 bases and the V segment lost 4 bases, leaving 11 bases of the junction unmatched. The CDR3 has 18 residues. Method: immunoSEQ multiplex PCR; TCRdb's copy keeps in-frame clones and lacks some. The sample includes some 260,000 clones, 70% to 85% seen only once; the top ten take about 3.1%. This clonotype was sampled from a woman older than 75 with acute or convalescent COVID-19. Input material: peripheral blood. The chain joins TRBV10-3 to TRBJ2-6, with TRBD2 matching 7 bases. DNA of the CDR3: TGTGCCATCAGTGGGGGTCGCGGGAGCCCCACTGGGGCCAACGTCCTGACTTTC. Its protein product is CAISGGRGSPTGANVLTF.